A single TCR beta chain is shown here with its context. Its antigen is unknown. TCRdb's copy holds only in-frame clones and misses some; the assay was immunoSEQ multiplex PCR. The sample has 120,000 to 150,000 clones, 88% seen once. The data originate from a study of T cell responses to AZD1222 COVID-19 vaccine. Regarding the study as a whole: Seropositive at baseline were only six AZD1222 recipients. Repertoires were collected only later (after the peak T cell response had occurred). In a largely white British group with more females than males, clonal diversity was possibly underestimated.

The study pooled second doses at about 4 or about 12 weeks. This receptor was taken from an adult who received the AZD1222 COVID-19 vaccine. Sequenced here: peripheral blood, sampled 28 days after the second AZD1222 dose.

CDR3 sequence (DNA): TGTGCCAGCAGCCGGGACAGACTTTATGGCTACACCTTC. This encodes CASSRDRLYGYTF. The chain has TRBV7-9 and TRBJ1-2; 7 bases are shared with TRBD1. CDR1 is SEHNR and CDR2 is FQNEAQ in the germline V gene (reference sequence). The CDR3 length is 13 residues. Trimming took 5 bases from V and 5 from J; bases not matched to a gene: 5.